Shown below are 5 T cell receptor beta chains from a single sample sequenced in a study of blood T cell repertoires in COVID-19. Sequencing used immunoSEQ multiplex PCR; TCRdb keeps in-frame clones, though not all of them. The data show about 81,000 clones, 82% seen once. What was sequenced was peripheral blood. Source of these receptors: a human donor in a cohort sampled during active COVID-19.

The chain couples TRBV15 to TRBJ1-5; TRBD1 agrees at 11 bases. The germline CDR1 and CDR2 sequences are LNHNV and YYDKDF (reference sequence). V was pared by 6 bases and J by 7 bases, with 5 bases of the junction left unmatched. This CDR3 has 14 amino acids. CDR3 in DNA: TGTGCCACCAGAAGGACAGGGGGCGGACAGCCCCAGCATTTT. Protein product: CATRRTGGGQPQHF. Full variable domain (missing parts from reference TRBV15 and TRBJ1-5): DAMVIQNPRYQVTQFGKPVTLSCSQTLNHNVMYWYQQKSSQAPKLLFHYYDKDFNNEADTPDNFQSRRPNTSFCFLDIRSPGLGDTAMYLCATRRTGGGQPQHFGDGTRLSIL.

The chain combines TRBV11-2 with TRBJ1-5; 8 bases are a match to TRBD1. This CDR3 is 15 amino acids long. CDR1 and CDR2 from the germline V gene are SGHAT and FQNNGV. J lost 2 bases, V lost 4 bases, and 4 bases had no gene match. CDR3 in DNA: TGTGCCAGCAGCTCTGGGGGACAGGGCAATCAGCCCCAGCATTTT. Amino acid sequence: CASSSGGQGNQPQHF.

V gene TRBV25-1 combines with J gene TRBJ2-7; D is possibly TRBD1 (5 bases). With 8 bases removed from V and 3 bases from J, the gap between germline ends came to 23 bases. The germline V gene has CDR1 MGHDK and CDR2 SYGVNS. CDR3 length: 16 residues. CDR3 nucleotide sequence: TGTGCCAGCCGCCACGACAGTTTCGGATTAGGCTACGAGCAGTACTTC. Its protein product is CASRHDSFGLGYEQYF.

V gene TRBV7-8 combines with J gene TRBJ1-5; no definite D call. This CDR3 comprises 15 residues. Trimming took 2 bases from V and 0 from J, leaving 8 bases between them. The germline V gene encodes CDR1 SGHVS and CDR2 FQNEAQ. The CDR3 sequence: CASSLLQISNQPQHF. The CDR3 DNA reads TGTGCCAGCAGCTTACTACAGATTAGCAATCAGCCCCAGCATTTT. Full variable domain (outside the CDR3, taken from reference TRBV7-8 and TRBJ1-5): GAGVSQSPRYKVAKRGQDVALRCDPISGHVSLFWYQQALGQGPEFLTYFQNEAQLDKSGLPSDRFFAERPEGSVSTLKIQRTQQEDSAVYLCASSLLQISNQPQHFGDGTRLSIL.

Here the CDR3 DNA reads TGTGCCAGCAGCTTGGTCGGAGATAATTCACCCCTCCACTTT. It translates to CASSLVGDNSPLHF. The chain is built from TRBV7-8 and TRBJ1-6, with D unclear. Trimming stripped 3 bases from V and 5 bases from J, with 8 bases between. Germline values: CDR1 SGHVS, CDR2 FQNEAQ. This CDR3 comprises 14 residues.